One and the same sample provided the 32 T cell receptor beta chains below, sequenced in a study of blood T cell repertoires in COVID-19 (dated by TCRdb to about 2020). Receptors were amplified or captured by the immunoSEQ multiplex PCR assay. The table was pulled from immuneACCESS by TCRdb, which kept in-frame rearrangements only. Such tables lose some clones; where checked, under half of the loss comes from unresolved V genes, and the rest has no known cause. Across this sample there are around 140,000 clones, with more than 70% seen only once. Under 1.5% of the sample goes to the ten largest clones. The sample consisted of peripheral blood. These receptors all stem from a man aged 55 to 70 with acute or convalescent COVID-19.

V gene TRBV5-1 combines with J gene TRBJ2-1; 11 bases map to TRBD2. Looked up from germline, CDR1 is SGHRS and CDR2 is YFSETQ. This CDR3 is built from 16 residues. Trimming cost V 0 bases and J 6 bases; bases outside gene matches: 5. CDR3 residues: CASSLVASGGPNEQFF. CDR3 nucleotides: TGCGCCAGCAGCTTGGTGGCTAGCGGGGGGCCCAATGAGCAGTTCTTC.

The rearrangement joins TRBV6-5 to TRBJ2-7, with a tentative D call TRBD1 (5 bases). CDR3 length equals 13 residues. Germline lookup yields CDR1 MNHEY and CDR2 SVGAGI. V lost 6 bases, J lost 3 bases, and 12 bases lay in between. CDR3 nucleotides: TGTGCCAGCAGAGATCTAGGGGTCTACGAGCAGTACTTC. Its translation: CASRDLGVYEQYF.

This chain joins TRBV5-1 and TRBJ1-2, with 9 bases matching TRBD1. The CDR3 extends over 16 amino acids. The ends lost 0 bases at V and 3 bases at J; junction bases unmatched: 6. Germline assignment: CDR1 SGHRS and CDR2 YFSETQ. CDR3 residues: CASSLDGTGIDYGYTF. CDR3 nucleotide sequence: TGCGCCAGCAGCTTGGATGGGACAGGGATTGACTATGGCTACACCTTC.

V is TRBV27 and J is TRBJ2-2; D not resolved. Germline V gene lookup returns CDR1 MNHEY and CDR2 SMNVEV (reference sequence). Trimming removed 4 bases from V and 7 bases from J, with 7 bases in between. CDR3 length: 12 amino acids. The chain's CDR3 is CASSSFSGELFF. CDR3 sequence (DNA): TGTGCCAGCAGTTCCTTTAGCGGGGAGCTGTTTTTT.

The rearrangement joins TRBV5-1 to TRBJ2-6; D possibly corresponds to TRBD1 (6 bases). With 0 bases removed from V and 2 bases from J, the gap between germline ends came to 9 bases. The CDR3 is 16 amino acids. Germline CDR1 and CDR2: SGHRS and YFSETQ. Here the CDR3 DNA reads TGCGCCAGCAGCTTGGATGGACAGACTGGGGCCAACGTCCTGACTTTC. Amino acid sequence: CASSLDGQTGANVLTF.

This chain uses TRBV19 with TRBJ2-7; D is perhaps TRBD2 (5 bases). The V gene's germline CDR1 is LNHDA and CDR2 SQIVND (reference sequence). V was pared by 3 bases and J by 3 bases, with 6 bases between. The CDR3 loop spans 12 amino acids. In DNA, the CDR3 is TGTGCCAGTAGTATCGGGGTCTACGAGCAGTACTTC. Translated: CASSIGVYEQYF.

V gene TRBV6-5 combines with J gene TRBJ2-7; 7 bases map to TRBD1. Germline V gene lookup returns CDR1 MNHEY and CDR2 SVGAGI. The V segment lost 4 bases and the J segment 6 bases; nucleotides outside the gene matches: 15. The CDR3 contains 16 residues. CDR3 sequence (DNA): TGTGCCAGCAGTTCCCCCTCGACAGGGCGAGTAGGCGAGCAGTACTTC. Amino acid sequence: CASSSPSTGRVGEQYF.

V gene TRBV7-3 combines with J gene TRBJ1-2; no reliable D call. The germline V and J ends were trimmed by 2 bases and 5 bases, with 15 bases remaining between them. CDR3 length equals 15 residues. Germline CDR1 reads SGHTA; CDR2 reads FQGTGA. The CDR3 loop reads CASSLGGGEQYGYTF. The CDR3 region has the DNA TGTGCCAGCAGCTTAGGTGGCGGGGAGCAGTATGGCTACACCTTC. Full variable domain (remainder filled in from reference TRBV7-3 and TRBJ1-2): GAGVSQTPSNKVTEKGKYVELRCDPISGHTALYWYRQSLGQGPEFLIYFQGTGAADDSGLPNDRFFAVRPEGSVSTLKIQRTERGDSAVYLCASSLGGGEQYGYTFGSGTRLTVV.

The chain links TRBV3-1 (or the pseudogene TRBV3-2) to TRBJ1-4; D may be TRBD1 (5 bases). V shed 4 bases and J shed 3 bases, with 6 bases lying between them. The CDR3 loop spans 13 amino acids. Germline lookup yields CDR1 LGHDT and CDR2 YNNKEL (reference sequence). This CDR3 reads CASSPGSNEKLFF. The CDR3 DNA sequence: TGTGCCAGCAGCCCAGGGTCTAATGAAAAACTGTTTTTT.

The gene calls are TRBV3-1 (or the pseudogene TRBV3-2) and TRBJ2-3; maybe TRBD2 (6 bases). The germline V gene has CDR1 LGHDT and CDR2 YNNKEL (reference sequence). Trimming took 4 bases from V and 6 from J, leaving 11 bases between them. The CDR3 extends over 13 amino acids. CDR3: CASSPWGEDTQYF. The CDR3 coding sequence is TGTGCCAGCAGCCCCTGGGGGGAGGATACGCAGTATTTT.

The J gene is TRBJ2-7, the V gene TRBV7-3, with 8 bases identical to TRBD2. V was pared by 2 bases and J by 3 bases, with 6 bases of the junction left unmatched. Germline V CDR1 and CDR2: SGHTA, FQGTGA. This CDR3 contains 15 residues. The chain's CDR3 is CASSLDGTSVYEQYF. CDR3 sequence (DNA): TGTGCCAGCAGCTTAGACGGGACTAGTGTCTACGAGCAGTACTTC.

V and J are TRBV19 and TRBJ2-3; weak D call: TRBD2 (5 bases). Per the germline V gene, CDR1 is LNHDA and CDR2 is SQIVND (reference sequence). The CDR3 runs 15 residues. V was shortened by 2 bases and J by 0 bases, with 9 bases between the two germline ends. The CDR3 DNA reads TGTGCCAGTAGTATATCCGGGGTAAGCACAGATACGCAGTATTTT. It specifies CASSISGVSTDTQYF.

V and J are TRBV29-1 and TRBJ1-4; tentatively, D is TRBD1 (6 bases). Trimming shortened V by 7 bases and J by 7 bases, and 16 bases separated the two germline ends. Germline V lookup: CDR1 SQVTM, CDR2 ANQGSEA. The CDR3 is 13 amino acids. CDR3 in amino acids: CSASRDTREKLFF. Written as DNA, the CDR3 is TGCAGCGCTTCCCGGGACACCCGTGAAAAACTGTTTTTT.

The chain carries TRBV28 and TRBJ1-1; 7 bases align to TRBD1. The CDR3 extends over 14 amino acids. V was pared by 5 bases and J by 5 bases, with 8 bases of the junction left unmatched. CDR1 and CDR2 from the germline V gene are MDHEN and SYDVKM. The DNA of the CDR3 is TGTGCCAGCAGTCCCCTCGTGACAGGGACTGAAGCTTTCTTT. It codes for CASSPLVTGTEAFF.

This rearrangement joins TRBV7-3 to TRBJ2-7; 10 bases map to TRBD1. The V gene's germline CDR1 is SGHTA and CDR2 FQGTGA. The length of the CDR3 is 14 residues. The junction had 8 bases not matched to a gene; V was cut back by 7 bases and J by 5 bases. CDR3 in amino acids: CASMGDRGGDEQYF. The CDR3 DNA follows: TGTGCCAGCATGGGGGACAGGGGTGGCGACGAGCAGTACTTC.

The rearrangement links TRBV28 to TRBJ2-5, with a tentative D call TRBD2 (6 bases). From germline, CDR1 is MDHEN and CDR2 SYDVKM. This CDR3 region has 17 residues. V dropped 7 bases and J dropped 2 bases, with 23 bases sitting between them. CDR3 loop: CASTTLGGSFLQETQYF. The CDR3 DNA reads TGTGCCAGCACCACATTGGGGGGTTCGTTTTTGCAAGAGACCCAGTACTTC.

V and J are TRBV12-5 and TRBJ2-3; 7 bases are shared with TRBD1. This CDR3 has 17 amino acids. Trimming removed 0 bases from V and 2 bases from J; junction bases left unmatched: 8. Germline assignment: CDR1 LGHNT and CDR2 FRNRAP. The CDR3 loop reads CASGLVLGQLLTDTQYF. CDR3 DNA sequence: TGTGCTAGTGGTTTGGTACTGGGACAGCTCCTCACAGATACGCAGTATTTT. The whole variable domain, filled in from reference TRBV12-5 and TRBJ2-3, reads DARVTQTPRHKVTEMGQEVTMRCQPILGHNTVFWYRQTMMQGLELLAYFRNRAPLDDSGMPKDRFSAEMPDATLATLKIQPSEPRDSAVYFCASGLVLGQLLTDTQYFGPGTRLTVL.

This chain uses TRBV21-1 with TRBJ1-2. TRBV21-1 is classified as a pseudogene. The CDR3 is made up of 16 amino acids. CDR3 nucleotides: TGTGCCAGCAGCAAAGAGGTCCGGGTACGTAACTATGGCTACACCTTC. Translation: CASSKEVRVRNYGYTF.

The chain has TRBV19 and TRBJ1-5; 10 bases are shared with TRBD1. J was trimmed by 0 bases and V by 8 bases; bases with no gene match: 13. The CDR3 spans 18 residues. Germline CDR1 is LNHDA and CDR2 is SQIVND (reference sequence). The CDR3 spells CASSWATGGFGSNQPQHF. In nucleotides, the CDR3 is TGTGCCAGTTCATGGGCGACAGGGGGCTTTGGTAGCAATCAGCCCCAGCATTTT.

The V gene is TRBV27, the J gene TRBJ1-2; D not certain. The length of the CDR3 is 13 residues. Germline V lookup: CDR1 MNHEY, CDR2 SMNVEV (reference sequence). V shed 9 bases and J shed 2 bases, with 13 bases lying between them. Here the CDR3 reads CASKLRSNYGYTF. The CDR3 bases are TGTGCCAGTAAACTACGCTCCAACTATGGCTACACCTTC.

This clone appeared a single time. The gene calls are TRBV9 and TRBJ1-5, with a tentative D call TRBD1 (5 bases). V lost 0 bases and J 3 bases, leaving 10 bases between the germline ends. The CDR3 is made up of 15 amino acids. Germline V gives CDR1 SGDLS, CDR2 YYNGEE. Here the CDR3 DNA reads TGTGCCAGCAGCGTAGACGGGGGTGACAATCAGCCCCAGCATTTT. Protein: CASSVDGGDNQPQHF.

DNA of the CDR3: TGTGCCAGTCGAGGGGACCTAGCGGGCAAAAACATTCAGTACTTC. It specifies CASRGDLAGKNIQYF. The chain uses TRBV6-5 and TRBJ2-4, with 8 bases lining up with TRBD2. The ends lost 9 bases at V and 3 bases at J; junction bases unmatched: 10. Germline loops: CDR1 MNHEY, CDR2 SVGAGI. This CDR3 has 15 amino acids.

This CDR3 reads CASAKGRGPNEKLFF. In DNA, the CDR3 is TGTGCCAGCGCTAAGGGTAGGGGGCCTAATGAAAAACTGTTTTTT. The genes are TRBV6-5 and TRBJ1-4; TRBD1 matches at 7 bases. Germline CDR1 and CDR2: MNHEY and SVGAGI. V gave up 8 bases and J gave up 3 bases; unmatched junction bases: 9. The CDR3 has 15 amino acids.

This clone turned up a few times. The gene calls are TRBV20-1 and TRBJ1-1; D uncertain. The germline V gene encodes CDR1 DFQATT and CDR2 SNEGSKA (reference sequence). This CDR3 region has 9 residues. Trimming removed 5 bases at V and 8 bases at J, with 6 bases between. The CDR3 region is CSAGREAFF. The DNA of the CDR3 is TGCAGTGCTGGGAGGGAAGCTTTCTTT.

CDR3 in amino acids: CASSLYQGGADTYNEQFF. For the CDR3, the DNA is TGTGCCAGCTCACTCTACCAGGGGGGAGCGGATACTTACAATGAGCAGTTCTTC. This chain uses TRBV18 with TRBJ2-1; possible D gene TRBD1, 7 bases. CDR3 length: 18 amino acids. Germline V gene data show CDR1 as KGHSH and CDR2 as LQKENI. Trimming stripped 4 bases from V and 4 bases from J, with 23 bases between. Complete variable domain (other parts from reference TRBV18 and TRBJ2-1): NAGVMQNPRHLVRRRGQEARLRCSPMKGHSHVYWYRQLPEEGLKFMVYLQKENIIDESGMPKERFSAEFPKEGPSILRIQQVVRGDSAAYFCASSLYQGGADTYNEQFFGPGTRLTVL.

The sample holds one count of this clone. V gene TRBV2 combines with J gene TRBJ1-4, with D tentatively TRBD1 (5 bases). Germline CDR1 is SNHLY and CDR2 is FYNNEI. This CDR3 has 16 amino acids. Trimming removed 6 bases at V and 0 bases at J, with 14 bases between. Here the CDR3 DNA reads TGTGCCAGCAGCAGACAGAAACCTGCAACTAATGAAAAACTGTTTTTT. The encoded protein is CASSRQKPATNEKLFF.

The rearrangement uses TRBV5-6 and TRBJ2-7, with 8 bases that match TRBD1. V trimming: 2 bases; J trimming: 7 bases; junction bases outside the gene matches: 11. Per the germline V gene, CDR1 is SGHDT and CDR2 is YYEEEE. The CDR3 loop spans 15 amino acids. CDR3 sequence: CASSLFPGGAEEQYF. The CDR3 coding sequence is TGTGCCAGCAGCTTATTTCCAGGGGGCGCGGAGGAGCAGTACTTC.

The DNA of the CDR3 is TGTGCCAGCAGCCATCGACTAGCGGGGTACCTCACCGGGGAGCTGTTTTTT. Amino acid sequence: CASSHRLAGYLTGELFF. This rearrangement joins TRBV13 to TRBJ2-2; 11 nucleotides match TRBD2. The CDR3 is made up of 17 amino acids. Germline V gene data show CDR1 as PRHDT and CDR2 as FYEKMQ (reference sequence). The junction had 9 bases not matched to a gene; V was cut back by 5 bases and J by 4 bases.

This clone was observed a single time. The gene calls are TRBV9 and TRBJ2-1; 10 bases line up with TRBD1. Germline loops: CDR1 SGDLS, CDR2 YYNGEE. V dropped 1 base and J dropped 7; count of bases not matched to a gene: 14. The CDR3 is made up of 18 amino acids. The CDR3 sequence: CASSVSLVGDRGFNEQFF. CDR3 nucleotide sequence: TGTGCCAGCAGCGTAAGTTTGGTAGGGGACAGGGGCTTTAATGAGCAGTTCTTC.

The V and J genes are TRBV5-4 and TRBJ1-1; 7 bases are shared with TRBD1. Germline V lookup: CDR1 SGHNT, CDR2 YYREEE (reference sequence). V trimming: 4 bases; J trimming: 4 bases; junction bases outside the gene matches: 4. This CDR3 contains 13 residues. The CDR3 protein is CASSPQGFTEAFF. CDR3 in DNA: TGTGCCAGCAGCCCACAGGGGTTCACTGAAGCTTTCTTT.

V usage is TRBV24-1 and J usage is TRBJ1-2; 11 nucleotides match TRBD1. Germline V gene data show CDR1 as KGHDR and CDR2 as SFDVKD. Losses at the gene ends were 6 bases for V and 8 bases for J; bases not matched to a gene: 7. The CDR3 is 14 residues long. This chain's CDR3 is CATSSPGTGGGYTF. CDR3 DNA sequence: TGTGCCACCAGTTCTCCGGGGACAGGGGGGGGCTACACCTTC.

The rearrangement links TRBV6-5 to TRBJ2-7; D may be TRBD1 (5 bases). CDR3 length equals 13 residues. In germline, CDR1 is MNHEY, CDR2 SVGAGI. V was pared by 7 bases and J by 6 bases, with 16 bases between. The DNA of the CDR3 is TGTGCCAGCACCCGGATGACAGAGAGCGAGCAGTACTTC. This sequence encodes CASTRMTESEQYF.